The T cell receptor beta chain described here comes from a study of vaccination and CD4 T cells after COVID-19. Study at large: Post-vaccination specimens were collected at a median of roughly 65 days following dose two (range 14 to 241). Cellular stimulation was performed using overlapping spike peptides derived from SARS-CoV-2, HCoV-NL63, HCoV-OC43 and HCoV-229E.

The Oncomine TCR Beta short-read assay sequenced DNA from cultured CD4+ T cells. After culture, CD4+ T cells served as the source for genomic DNA extraction. TCRdb independently ran MiXCR on the PCR reads; one entry per CDR3 protein. The repertoire has about 7,000 distinct CDR3 sequences, approximately 30% of them found once; the top ten carry over 30%. The treatment is: roughly 10-day PBMC culture with coronavirus spike peptide pools or control peptides (ViraFEST assay). The unexposed donor's CD4+ T cells were collected before the COVID-19 pandemic (2011-2018). Fresh replacement IL-2 medium substituted for half the medium on days 3 and 7. This clonotype was seen a few times. Its target is unknown. This CDR3 contains 16 residues. V lost 4 bases to trimming and J lost 2 bases; unmatched junction nucleotides: 11. Looked up from germline, CDR1 is MNHNS and CDR2 is SASEGT.

J is TRBJ2-7 and V is TRBV6-1, with 7 nucleotides matching TRBD1. The source is a human donor in good health. What was sequenced was CD4+ T cells from blood, cultured in vitro. The CDR3 loop reads CASSASTGTATYEQYF. The CDR3 DNA reads TGTGCCAGCAGTGCATCAACTGGGACAGCAACCTACGAGCAGTACTTC.